This TCR beta chain was sequenced during a study of T cells after yellow fever vaccination. General study results and limits: Sorted repertoires could include abundant contaminating clonotypes from bulk cells. Detected again after the booster were most primary-vaccination clones, at almost 97% CD4 and approximately 85% CD8. Overall, a small share of clonotypes was seen in both CD4 and CD8 compartments.

A word on this clonotype: What it recognizes is unknown.

In TCRdb, the 5' RACE reads were re-called with MiXCR into one record per CDR3 protein. The sample shows fewer than 650,000 distinct CDR3 sequences, roughly 22% of them seen only once. This CDR3 is built from 15 residues. Trimming took 0 bases from V and 5 from J, leaving 11 bases between them. Per the germline V gene, CDR1 is MGHRA and CDR2 is YSYEKL. This sequence joins TRBV4-1 and TRBJ2-1; D gene ambiguous. The sample consisted of PBMCs, taken approximately 22 days after the first yellow fever vaccination. The clonotype was recovered from a man aged 18 to 29 who received the YFV17D yellow fever vaccine. CDR3 residues: CASSQEGPLDNEQFF. CDR3 DNA sequence: TGCGCCAGCAGCCAAGAGGGCCCGTTGGACAATGAGCAGTTCTTC.